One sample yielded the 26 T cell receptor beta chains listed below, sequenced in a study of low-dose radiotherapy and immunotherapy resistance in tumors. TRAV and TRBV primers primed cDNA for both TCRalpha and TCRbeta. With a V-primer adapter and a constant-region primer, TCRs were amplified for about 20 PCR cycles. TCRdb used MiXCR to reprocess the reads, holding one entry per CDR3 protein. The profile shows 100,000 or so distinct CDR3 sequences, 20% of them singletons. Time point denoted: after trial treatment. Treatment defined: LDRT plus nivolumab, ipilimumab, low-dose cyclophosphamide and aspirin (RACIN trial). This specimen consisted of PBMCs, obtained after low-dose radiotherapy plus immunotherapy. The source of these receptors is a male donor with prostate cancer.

CDR3 DNA: TGTGCCAGCAGCCAGGGGGGACAGGGGTACGAGCAGTACTTC. It encodes CASSQGGQGYEQYF. J is TRBJ2-7 and V is TRBV12-3 or TRBV12-4; TRBD1 aligns across 10 bases. The V segment lost 6 bases and the J segment 4 bases; nucleotides outside the gene matches: 6. The CDR3 has 14 residues.

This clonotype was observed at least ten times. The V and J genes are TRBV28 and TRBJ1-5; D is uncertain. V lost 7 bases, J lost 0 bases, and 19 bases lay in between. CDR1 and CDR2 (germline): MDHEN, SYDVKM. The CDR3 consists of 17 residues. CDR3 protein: CASTPGGNLYSNQPQHF. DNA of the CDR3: TGTGCCAGCACCCCGGGAGGGAACTTATATAGCAATCAGCCCCAGCATTTT.

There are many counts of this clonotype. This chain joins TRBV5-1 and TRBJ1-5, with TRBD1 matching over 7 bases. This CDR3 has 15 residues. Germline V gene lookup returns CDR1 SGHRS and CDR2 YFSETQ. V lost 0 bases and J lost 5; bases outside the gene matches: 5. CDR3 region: CASSLVGDSYQPQHF. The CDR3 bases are TGCGCCAGCAGCTTGGTCGGGGACAGCTATCAGCCCCAGCATTTT.

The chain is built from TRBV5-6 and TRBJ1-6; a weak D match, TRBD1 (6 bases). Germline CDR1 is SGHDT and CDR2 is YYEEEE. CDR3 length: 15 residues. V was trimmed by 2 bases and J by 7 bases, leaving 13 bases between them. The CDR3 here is CASSFRLGQNSPLHF. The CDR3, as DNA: TGTGCCAGCAGCTTTCGTTTAGGACAGAATTCACCCCTCCACTTT.

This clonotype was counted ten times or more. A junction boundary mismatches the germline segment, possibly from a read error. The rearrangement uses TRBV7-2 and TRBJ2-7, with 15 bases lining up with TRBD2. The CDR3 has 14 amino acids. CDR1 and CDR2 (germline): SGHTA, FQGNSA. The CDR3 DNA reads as TGTGCCAGCAGCTTTGGGACTAGCGGGGGGCTACGGTCCTTC. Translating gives CASSFGTSGGLRSF. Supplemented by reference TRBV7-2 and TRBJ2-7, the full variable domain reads GAGVSQSPSNKVTEKGKDVELRCDPISGHTALYWYRQSLGQGLEFLIYFQGNSAPDKSGLPSDRFSAERTGGSVSTLTIQRTQQEDSAVYLCASSFGTSGGLRSFGPGTRLTVT.

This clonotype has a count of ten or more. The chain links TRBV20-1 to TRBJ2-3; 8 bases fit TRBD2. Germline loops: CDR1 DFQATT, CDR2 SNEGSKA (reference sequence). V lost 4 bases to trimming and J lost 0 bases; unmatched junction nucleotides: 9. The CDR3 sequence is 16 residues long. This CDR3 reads CSATLEKRGSTDTQYF. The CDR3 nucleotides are TGCAGTGCTACCTTAGAGAAGCGGGGGAGCACAGATACGCAGTATTTT.

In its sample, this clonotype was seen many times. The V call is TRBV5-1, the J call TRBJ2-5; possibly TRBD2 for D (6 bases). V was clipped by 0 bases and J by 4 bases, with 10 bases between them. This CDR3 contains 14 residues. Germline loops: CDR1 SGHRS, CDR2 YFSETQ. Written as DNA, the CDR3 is TGCGCCAGCAGCTTGGCCGTCGGGGGAGAGACCCAGTACTTC. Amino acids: CASSLAVGGETQYF.

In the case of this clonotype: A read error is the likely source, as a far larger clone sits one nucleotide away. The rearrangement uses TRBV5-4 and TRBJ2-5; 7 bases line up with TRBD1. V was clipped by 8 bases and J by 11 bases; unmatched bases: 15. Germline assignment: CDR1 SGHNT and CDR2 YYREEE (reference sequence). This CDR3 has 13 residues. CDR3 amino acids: CASGSTGYNEQYF. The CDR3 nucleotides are TGTGCCAGTGGTTCGACAGGGTACAATGAGCAGTACTTC.

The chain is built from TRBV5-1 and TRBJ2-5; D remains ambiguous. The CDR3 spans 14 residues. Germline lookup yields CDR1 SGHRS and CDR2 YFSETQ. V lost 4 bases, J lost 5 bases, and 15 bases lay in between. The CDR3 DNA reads TGCGCCAGCAGCCCGTTTATCAGGCGCGAGACCCAGTACTTC. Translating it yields CASSPFIRRETQYF.

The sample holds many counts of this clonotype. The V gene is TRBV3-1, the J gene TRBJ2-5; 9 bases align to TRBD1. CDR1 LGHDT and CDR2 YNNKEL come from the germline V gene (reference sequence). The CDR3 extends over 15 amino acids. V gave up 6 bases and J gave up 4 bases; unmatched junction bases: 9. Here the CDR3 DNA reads TGTGCCAGCAGACCCCGGGACAGGGTTCGAGAGACCCAGTACTTC. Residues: CASRPRDRVRETQYF.

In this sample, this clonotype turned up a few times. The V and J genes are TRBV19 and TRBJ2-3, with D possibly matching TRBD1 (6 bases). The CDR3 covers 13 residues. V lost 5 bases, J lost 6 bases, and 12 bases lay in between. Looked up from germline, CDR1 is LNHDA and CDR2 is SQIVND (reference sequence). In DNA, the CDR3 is TGTGCCAGTAGTGTCACAGGGACGGATACGCAGTATTTT. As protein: CASSVTGTDTQYF. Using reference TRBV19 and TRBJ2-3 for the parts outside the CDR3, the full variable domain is DGGITQSPKYLFRKEGQNVTLSCEQNLNHDAMYWYRQDPGQGLRLIYYSQIVNDFQKGDIAEGYSVSREKKESFPLTVTSAQKNPTAFYLCASSVTGTDTQYFGPGTRLTVL.

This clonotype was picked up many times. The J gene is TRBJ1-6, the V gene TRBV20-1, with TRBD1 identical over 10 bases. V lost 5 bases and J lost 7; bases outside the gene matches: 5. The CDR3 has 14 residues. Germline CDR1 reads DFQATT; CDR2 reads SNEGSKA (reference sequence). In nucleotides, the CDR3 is TGCAGTGCTCGCCCGGGACAGGGGAATTCACCCCTCCACTTT. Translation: CSARPGQGNSPLHF.

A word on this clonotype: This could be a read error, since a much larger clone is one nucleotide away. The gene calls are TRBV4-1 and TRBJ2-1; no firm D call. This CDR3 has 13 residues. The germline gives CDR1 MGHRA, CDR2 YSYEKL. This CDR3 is CASSQVRDKEQFF. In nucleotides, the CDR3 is TGCGCCAGCAGCCAAGTCAGAGACAAGGAGCAGTTCTTC.

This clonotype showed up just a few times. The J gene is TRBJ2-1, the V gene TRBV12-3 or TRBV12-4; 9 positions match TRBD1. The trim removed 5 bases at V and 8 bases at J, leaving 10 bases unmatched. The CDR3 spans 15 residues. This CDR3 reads CASSPRTGAKDEQFF. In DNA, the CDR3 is TGTGCCAGCAGTCCCCGGACAGGGGCGAAGGATGAGCAGTTCTTC.

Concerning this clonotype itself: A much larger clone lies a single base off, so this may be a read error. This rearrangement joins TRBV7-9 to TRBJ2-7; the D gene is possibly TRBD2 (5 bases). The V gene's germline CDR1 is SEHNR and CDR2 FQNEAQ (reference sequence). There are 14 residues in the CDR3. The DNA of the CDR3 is TGTGCCAGCAGCCCCCCGGGATTCACCTACGAGCAGCACTTC. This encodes CASSPPGFTYEQHF.

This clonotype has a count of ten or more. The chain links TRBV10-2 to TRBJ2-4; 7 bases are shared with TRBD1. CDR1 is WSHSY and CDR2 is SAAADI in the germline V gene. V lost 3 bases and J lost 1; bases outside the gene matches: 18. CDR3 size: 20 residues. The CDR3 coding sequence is TGCGCCAGCAGTGAAATAGCAGGGGGAATTGTAAAAACTGCCAAAAACATTCAGTACTTC. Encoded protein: CASSEIAGGIVKTAKNIQYF.

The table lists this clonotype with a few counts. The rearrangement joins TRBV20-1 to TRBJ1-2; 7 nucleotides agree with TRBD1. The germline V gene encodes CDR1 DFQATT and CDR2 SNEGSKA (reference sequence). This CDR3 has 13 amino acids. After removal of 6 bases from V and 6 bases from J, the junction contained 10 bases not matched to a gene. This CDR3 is CSAPGQEDNGYTF. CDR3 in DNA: TGCAGTGCCCCCGGACAGGAAGATAATGGCTACACCTTC.

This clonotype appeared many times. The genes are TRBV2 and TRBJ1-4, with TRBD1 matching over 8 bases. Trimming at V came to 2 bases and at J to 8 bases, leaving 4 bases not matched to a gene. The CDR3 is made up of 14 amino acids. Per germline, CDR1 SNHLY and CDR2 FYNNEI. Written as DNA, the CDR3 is TGTGCCAGCAGTGAACTGGCAGGGGGCGAAAAACTGTTTTTT. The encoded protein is CASSELAGGEKLFF. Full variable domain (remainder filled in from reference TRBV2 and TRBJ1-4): EPEVTQTPSHQVTQMGQEVILRCVPISNHLYFYWYRQILGQKVEFLVSFYNNEISEKSEIFDDQFSVERPDGSNFTLKIRSTKLEDSAMYFCASSELAGGEKLFFGSGTQLSVL.

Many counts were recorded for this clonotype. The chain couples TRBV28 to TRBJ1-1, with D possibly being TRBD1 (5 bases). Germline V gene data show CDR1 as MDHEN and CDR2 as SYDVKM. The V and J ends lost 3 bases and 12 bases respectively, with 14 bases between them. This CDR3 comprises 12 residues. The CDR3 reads CASSFGRVETFF. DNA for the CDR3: TGTGCCAGCAGTTTCGGCAGGGTGGAGACTTTCTTT. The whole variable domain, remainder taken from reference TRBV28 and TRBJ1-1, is DVKVTQSSRYLVKRTGEKVFLECVQDMDHENMFWYRQDPGLGLRLIYFSYDVKMKEKGDIPEGYSVSREKKERFSLILESASTNQTSMYLCASSFGRVETFFGQGTRLTVV.

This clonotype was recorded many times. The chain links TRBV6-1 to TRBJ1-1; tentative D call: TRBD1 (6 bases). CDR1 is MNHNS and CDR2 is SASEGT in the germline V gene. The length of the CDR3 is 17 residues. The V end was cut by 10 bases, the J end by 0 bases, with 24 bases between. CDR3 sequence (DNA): TGTGCCACCAGGACGGGGTTAGGGGGAATGTTGAACACTGAAGCTTTCTTT. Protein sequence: CATRTGLGGMLNTEAFF.

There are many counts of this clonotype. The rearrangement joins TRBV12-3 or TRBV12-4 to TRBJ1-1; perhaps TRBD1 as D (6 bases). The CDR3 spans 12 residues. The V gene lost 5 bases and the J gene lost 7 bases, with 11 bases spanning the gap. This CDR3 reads CASSGDTHEAFF. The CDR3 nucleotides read TGTGCCAGCAGTGGGGACACCCATGAAGCTTTCTTT.

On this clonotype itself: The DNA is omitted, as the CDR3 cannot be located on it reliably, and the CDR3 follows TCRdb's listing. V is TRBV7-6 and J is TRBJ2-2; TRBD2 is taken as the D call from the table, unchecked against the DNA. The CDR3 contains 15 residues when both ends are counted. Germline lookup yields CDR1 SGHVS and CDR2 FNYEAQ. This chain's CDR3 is CASLPRAHTGELFFF.

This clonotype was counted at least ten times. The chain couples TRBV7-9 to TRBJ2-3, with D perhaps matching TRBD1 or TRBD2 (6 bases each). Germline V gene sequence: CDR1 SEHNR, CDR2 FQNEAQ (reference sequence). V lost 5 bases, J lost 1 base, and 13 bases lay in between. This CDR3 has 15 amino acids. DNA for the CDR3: TGTGCCAGCAGCCTAGGGGGGACGGGCACAGATACGCAGTATTTT. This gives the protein CASSLGGTGTDTQYF.

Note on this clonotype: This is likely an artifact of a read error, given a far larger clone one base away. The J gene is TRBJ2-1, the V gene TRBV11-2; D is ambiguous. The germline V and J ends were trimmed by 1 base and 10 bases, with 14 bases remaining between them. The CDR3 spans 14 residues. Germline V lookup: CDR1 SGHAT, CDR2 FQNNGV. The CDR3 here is CASSLGVVAYEQFF. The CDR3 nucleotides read TGTGCCAGCAGCTTAGGGGTAGTTGCCTACGAGCAGTTCTTC.

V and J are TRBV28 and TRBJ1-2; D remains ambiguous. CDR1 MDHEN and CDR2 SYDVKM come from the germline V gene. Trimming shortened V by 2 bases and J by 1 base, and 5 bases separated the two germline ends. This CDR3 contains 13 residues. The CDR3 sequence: CASSLQNNYGYTF. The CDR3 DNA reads TGTGCCAGCAGTTTACAAAATAACTATGGCTACACCTTC.

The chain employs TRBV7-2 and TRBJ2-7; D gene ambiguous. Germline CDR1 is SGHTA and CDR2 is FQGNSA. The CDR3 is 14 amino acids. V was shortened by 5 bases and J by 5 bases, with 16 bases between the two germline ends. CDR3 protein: CASSPGISTNEQYF. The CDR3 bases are TGTGCCAGCAGCCCTGGGATATCTACCAACGAGCAGTACTTC.